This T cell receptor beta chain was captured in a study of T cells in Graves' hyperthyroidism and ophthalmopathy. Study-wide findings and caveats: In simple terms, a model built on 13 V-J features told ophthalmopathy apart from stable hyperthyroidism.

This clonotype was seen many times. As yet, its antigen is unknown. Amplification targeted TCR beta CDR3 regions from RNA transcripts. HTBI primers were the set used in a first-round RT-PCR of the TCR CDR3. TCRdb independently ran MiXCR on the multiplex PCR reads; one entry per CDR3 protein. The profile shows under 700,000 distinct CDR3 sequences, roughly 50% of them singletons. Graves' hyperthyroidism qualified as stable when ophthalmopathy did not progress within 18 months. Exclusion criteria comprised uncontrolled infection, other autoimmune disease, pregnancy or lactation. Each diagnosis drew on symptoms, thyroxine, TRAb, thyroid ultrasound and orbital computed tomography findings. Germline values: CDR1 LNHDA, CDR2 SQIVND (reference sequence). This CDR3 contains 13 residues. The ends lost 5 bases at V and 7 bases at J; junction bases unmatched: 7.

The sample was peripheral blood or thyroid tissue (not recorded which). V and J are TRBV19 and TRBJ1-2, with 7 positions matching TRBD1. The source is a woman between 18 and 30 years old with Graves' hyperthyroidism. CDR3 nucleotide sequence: TGTGCCAGTAGTGTCGACAGGGACAGTGGCTACACCTTC. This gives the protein CASSVDRDSGYTF.